This TCR beta chain was documented in a study of T cell changes during pregnancy in multiple sclerosis. With 2 bases removed from V and 4 bases from J, the gap between germline ends came to 12 bases. The CDR3 contains 15 residues. Germline V gene lookup returns CDR1 LGHNA and CDR2 YNFKEQ. Clones were read by immunoSEQ multiplex PCR, and TCRdb kept only the in-frame ones, dropping some. The sample shows 45,000 to 60,000 clones, approximately 92% of them seen only once. Here the sequenced sample was CD4+ T cells from peripheral blood mononuclear cells, taken in the third trimester of pregnancy. The TCR was taken from a female donor with multiple sclerosis, enrolled in a pregnancy study. J is TRBJ1-3 and V is TRBV4-2, with D unresolved. The CDR3 loop reads CASSQSPDGGNTIYF. CDR3 coding DNA: TGTGCCAGCAGCCAATCTCCCGACGGGGGAAACACCATATATTTT.